This section outlines one T cell receptor (beta chain) sequence together with its context. Trimming cost V 5 bases and J 0 bases, with 8 bases left between them. Germline V gene sequence: CDR1 LNHDA, CDR2 SQIVND (reference sequence). The CDR3 runs 13 residues. The source of the sample is a study of CD8 T cells in Susac syndrome. The RNA, roughly 0.45 to 1 ug, was put through reverse transcription using random hexamers. The authors amplified TCR beta CDR3 across 54 Vbeta and 13 Jbeta using immunoSEQ multiplex PCR. TCRdb analysed the immunoSEQ multiplex PCR reads with MiXCR anew, one entry per CDR3 protein. The sample lists about 240,000 distinct CDR3 sequences, 90% to 96% occurring once.

V and J are TRBV19 and TRBJ2-7; D may be TRBD1 (6 bases). The specimen was CD4+ T cells from PBMCs. The TCR originated in a human donor with Susac syndrome. The CDR3 reads CASSRDTSYEQYF. DNA of the CDR3: TGTGCCAGTAGTCGGGACACCTCCTACGAGCAGTACTTC.